This T cell receptor beta chain was sequenced in a study of blood T cell repertoires in COVID-19. Looking at the study overall: Acute-phase and convalescent COVID-19 samples originated in the United States, Italy and Spain.

In the original analysis: Estimated nucleated cell counts came from reference gene primer amplification. Method: immunoSEQ multiplex PCR; TCRdb's copy keeps in-frame clones and lacks some. V and J calls and clone size are those listed in that table; D and trimming were worked out from the DNA. The sample contains under 350,000 clones, around 86% of which appear only once. Participants' own reports of clinical history determined their cohort assignment. Recovery among Cohort 3 donors was established by two negative PCRs, clearance, or symptom resolution. V lost 0 bases to trimming and J lost 10 bases; unmatched junction nucleotides: 10. Germline V lookup: CDR1 SGDLS, CDR2 YYNGEE. The CDR3 length is 15 residues.

Material: PBMCs or T cells enriched from blood (not recorded which). The chain uses TRBV9 and TRBJ2-1; 7 bases agree with TRBD1. This receptor was obtained from a woman in her thirties or forties who had recovered from COVID-19. The CDR3 region has the DNA TGTGCCAGCAGCGTAGAGGGGGCCCATCTGAGAGAGCAGTTCTTC. Translated: CASSVEGAHLREQFF.